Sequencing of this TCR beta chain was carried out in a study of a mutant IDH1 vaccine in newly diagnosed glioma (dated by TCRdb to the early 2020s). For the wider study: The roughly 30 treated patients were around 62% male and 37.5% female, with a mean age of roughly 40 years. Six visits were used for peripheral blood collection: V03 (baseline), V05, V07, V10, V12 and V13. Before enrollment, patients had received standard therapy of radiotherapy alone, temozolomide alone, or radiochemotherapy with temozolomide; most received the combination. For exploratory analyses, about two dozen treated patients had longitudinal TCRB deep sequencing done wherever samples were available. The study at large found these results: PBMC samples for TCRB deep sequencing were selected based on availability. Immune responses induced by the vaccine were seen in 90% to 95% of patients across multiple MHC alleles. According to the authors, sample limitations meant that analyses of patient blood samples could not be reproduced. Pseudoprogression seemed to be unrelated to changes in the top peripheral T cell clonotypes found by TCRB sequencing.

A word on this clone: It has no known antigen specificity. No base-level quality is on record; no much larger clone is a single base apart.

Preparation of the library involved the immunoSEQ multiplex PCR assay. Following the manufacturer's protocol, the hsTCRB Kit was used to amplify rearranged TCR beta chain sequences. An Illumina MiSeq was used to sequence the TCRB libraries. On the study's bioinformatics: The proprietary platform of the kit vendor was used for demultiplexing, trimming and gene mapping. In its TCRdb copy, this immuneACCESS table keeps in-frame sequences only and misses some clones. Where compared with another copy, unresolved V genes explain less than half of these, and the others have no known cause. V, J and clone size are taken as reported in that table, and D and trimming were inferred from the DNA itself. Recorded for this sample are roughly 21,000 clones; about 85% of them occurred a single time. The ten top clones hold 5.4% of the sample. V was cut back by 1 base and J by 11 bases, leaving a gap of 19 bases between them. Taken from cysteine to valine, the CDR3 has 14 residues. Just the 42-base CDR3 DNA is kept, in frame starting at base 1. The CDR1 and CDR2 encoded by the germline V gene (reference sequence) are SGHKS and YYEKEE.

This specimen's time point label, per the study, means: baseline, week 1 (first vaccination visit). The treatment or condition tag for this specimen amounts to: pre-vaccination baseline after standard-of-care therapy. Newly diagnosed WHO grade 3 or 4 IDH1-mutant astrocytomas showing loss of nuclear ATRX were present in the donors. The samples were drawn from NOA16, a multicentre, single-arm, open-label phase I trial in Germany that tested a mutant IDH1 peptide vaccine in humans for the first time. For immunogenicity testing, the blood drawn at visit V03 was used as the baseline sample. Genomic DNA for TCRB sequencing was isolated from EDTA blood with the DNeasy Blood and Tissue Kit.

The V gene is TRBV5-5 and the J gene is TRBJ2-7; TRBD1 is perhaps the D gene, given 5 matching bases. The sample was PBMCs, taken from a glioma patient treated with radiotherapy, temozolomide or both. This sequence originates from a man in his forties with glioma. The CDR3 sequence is CASSLKITELQEYV. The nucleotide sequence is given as TGTGCCAGCAGCTTGAAAATTACAGAGCTACAGGAGTACGTC.